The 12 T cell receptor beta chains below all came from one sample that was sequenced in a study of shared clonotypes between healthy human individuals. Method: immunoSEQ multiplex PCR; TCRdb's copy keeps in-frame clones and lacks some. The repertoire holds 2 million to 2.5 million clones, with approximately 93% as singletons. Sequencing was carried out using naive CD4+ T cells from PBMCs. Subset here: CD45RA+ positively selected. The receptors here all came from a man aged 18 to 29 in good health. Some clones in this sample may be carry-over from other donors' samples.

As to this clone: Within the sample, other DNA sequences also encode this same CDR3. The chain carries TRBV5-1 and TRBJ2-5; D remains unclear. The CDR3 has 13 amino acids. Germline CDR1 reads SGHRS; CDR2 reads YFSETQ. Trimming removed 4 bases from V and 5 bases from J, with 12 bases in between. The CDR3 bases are TGCGCCAGCAGCGCGGAAGACGGGGAGACCCAGTACTTC. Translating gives CASSAEDGETQYF.

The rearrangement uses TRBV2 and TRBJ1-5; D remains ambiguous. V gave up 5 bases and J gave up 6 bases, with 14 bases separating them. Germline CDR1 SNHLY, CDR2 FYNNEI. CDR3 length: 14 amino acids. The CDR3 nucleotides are TGTGCCAGCAGTCTTGGCCTGGGAGGTCAGCCCCAGCATTTT. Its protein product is CASSLGLGGQPQHF. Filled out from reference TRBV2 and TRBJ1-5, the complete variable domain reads EPEVTQTPSHQVTQMGQEVILRCVPISNHLYFYWYRQILGQKVEFLVSFYNNEISEKSEIFDDQFSVERPDGSNFTLKIRSTKLEDSAMYFCASSLGLGGQPQHFGDGTRLSIL.

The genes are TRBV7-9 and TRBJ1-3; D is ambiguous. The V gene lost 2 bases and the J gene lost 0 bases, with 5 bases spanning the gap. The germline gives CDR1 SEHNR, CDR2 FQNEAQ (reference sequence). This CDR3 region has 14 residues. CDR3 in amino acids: CASSLSNSGNTIYF. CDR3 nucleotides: TGTGCCAGCAGCTTAAGCAACTCTGGAAACACCATATATTTT.

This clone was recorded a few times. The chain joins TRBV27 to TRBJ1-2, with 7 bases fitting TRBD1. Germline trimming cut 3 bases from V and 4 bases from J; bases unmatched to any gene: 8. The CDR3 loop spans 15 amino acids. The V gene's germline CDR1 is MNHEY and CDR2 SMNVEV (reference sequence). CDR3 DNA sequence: TGTGCCAGCAGTTTCGGGCTCCCAGGGGGCTATGGCTACACCTTC. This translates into CASSFGLPGGYGYTF.

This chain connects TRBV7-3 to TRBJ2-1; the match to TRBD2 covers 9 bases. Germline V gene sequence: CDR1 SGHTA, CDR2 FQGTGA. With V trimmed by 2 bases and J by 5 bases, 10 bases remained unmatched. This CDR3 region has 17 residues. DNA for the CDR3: TGTGCCAGCAGCTTAGGGCCCGGGCGCGGGAGGGACAATGAGCAGTTCTTC. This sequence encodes CASSLGPGRGRDNEQFF.

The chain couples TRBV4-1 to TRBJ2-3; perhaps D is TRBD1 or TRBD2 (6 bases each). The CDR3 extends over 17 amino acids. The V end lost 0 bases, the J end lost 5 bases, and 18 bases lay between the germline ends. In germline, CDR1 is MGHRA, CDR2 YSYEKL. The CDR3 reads CASSQDPGGRPLDTQYF. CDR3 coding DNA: TGCGCCAGCAGCCAAGATCCCGGGGGCCGGCCGTTAGATACGCAGTATTTT.

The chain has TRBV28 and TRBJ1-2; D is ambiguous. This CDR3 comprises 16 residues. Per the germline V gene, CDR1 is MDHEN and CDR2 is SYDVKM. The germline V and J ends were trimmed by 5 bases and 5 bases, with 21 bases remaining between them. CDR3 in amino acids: CASSPQEWEGSYGYTF. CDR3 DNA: TGTGCCAGCAGTCCCCAAGAATGGGAAGGGAGTTATGGCTACACCTTC.

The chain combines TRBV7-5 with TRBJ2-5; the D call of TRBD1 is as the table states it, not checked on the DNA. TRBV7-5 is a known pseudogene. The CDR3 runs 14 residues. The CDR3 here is CARSLGQAKETQYF. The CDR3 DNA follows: TGTGCCAGAAGCTTAGGACAGGCCAAAGAGACCCAGTACTTC.

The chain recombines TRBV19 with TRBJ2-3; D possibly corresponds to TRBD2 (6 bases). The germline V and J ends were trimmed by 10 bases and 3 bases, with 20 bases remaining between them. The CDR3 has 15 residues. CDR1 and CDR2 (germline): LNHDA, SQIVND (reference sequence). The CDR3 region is CANRHWRARTDTQYF. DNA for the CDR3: TGTGCCAATAGGCATTGGAGGGCCCGGACAGATACGCAGTATTTT.

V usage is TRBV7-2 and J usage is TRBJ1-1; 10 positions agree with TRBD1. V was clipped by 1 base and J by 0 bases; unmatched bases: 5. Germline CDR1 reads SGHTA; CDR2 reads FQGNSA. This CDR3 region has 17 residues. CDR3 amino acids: CASSLEGTGAMNTEAFF. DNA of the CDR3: TGTGCCAGCAGCTTAGAGGGGACAGGGGCCATGAACACTGAAGCTTTCTTT.

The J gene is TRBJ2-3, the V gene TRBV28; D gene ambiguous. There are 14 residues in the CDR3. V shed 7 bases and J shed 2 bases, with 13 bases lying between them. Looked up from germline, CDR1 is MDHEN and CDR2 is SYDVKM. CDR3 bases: TGTGCCAGCACTGACACCTTCGCCACAGATACGCAGTATTTT. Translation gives CASTDTFATDTQYF.

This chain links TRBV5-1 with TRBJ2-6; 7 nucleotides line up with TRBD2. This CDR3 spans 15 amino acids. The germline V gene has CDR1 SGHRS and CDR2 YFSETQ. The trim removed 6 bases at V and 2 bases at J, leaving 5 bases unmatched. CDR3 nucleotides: TGCGCCAGCACCGGCGGGGGAGCTGGGGCCAACGTCCTGACTTTC. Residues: CASTGGGAGANVLTF. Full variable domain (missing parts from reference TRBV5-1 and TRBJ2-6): KAGVTQTPRYLIKTRGQQVTLSCSPISGHRSVSWYQQTPGQGLQFLFEYFSETQRNKGNFPGRFSGRQFSNSRSEMNVSTLELGDSALYLCASTGGGAGANVLTFGAGSRLTVL.